These T cell receptor beta chains were read from a single sample in a study of monozygotic twins with inflammatory bowel disease. TCRdb reworked the 5' RACE reads into one entry per CDR3 protein, no DNA. The specimen's table records about 140,000 distinct CDR3 sequences. The sequencing sample was made of blood. These receptors were obtained from a human donor with ulcerative colitis or Crohn's disease, or a healthy co-twin of an affected twin (not recorded which). Both conserved end residues are part of each CDR3.

CDR3	J	V	length
CASRGHGGAGGELFF	TRBJ2-2	TRBV27	15
CASSWRDRVNEQYF	TRBJ2-7	TRBV5-1	14
CSARDNKGAVPTDTQYF	TRBJ2-3	TRBV20-1	17
CASSSRGQGFYEQYF	TRBJ2-7	TRBV7-2	15
CSARDSSALETQYF	TRBJ2-5	TRBV20-1	14
CSVVGGNTEAFF	TRBJ1-1	TRBV29-1	12
CASSLVGANVLTF	TRBJ2-6	TRBV12-3/TRBV12-4	13
CASSAQPYEQYF	TRBJ2-7	TRBV5-5	12
CASGTPTDEQFF	TRBJ2-1	TRBV12-5	12
CAISESSGGVKDTQYF	TRBJ2-3	TRBV10-3	16
CASSEIEWGSSVASGSYEQYF	TRBJ2-7	TRBV2	21
CASSPLGPDTGELFF	TRBJ2-2	TRBV5-1	15
CSARRQGGQPQHF	TRBJ1-5	TRBV20-1	13
CASSQVGRASYEQYF	TRBJ2-7	TRBV5-1	15
CASSSETPGNTIYF	TRBJ1-3	TRBV18	14
CASSLGQGQPQHF	TRBJ1-5	TRBV5-1	13
CAWSDGQGPEKLFF	TRBJ1-4	TRBV30	14
CASSLTGTGAEAFF	TRBJ1-1	TRBV12-3/TRBV12-4	14
CASSIPWGSGGYTF	TRBJ1-2	TRBV19	14
CASSYSTGSNQPQHF	TRBJ1-5	TRBV6-5	15
CASSQGQKAYEQYF	TRBJ2-7	TRBV4-2	14
CAWSLGLDNSPLHF	TRBJ1-6	TRBV30	14
CASSLSLAGVETQYF	TRBJ2-5	TRBV7-3	15
CASSQDPRSNTEAFF	TRBJ1-1	TRBV4-2	15
CASSRRGAQGTDTQYF	TRBJ2-3	TRBV7-2	16
CASSQAAWGQQPQHF	TRBJ1-5	TRBV4-2	15
CSTFRAPYEQYF	TRBJ2-7	TRBV20-1	12
CASSLSGAKNIQYF	TRBJ2-4	TRBV7-3	14
CASSQSGRGTDTQYF	TRBJ2-3	TRBV14	15
CASSLGQGRKQYF	TRBJ2-7	TRBV7-2	13
CAISDWDAQGNYGYTF	TRBJ1-2	TRBV10-3	16
CASSPGVPNYGYTF	TRBJ1-2	TRBV18	14
CASSQVTGANNEQFF	TRBJ2-1	TRBV4-3	15
CASNEDRRTEAFF	TRBJ1-1	TRBV7-2	13
CASSPPLGTGPGEQYF	TRBJ2-7	TRBV18	16
CSALWGSSTEAFF	TRBJ1-1	TRBV20-1	13
CASSYASAGRENIQYF	TRBJ2-4	TRBV6-5	16
CSPGGSPSYEQYF	TRBJ2-7	TRBV29-1	13
CASSSAGSGAKNIQYF	TRBJ2-4	TRBV5-1	16
CASSIRQGGELFF	TRBJ2-2	TRBV7-2	13
CASSQGAGSPLHF	TRBJ1-6	TRBV4-3	13